The T cell receptor beta chain described here comes from a study of OX40 agonist ivuxolimab in advanced cancers. Turning to the study itself: Antecedent anti-PD-1, anti-PD-L1 or anti-CTLA-4 therapy was permissible, with under 50% having received some. There were three patients with partial responses, one having hepatocellular carcinoma and two cutaneous melanoma.

The repertoire was sequenced with immunoSEQ multiplex PCR; TCRdb's copy has only in-frame clones and lacks some. The repertoire consists of about 79,000 clones, with about 94% occurring once and the leading ten covering 8.5% to 10%. Findings of the study overall: Average numbers of expanded clones were greater in CD8+ T cells than in CD4+. Both CD4+ and CD8+ T cell populations in blood had undergone clonal expansion by week 6 at 0.1 to 3.0 mg/kg.

The junction had 8 bases not matched to a gene; V was cut back by 4 bases and J by 4 bases. The CDR3 loop spans 16 amino acids. From germline, CDR1 is LGHNA and CDR2 YSLEER. This clone was detected once. Antigen specificity is unknown. This sequence was found in an adult with an advanced solid tumor such as melanoma, head and neck, liver or kidney cancer. The material was CD4+ or CD8+ T cells sorted from blood, obtained in a trial of the OX40 agonist ivuxolimab. The V and J genes are TRBV4-3 and TRBJ2-7; 12 nucleotides line up with TRBD2. Here the CDR3 reads CASSPSMTSGGYEQYF. The CDR3 DNA follows: TGCGCCAGCAGCCCTTCCATGACTAGCGGGGGATACGAGCAGTACTTC.